This T cell receptor beta chain derives from a study of T cell responses to AZD1222 COVID-19 vaccine. Across the study: Combined were second doses at about 4 or about 12 weeks. General study results and limits: Sampling captured repertoires only after the peak T cell response. It should be noted that donors were predominantly white British and more often female, and clonal diversity was possibly underestimated.

V lost 1 base to trimming and J lost 3 bases; unmatched junction nucleotides: 14. Germline V gene lookup returns CDR1 ENHRY and CDR2 SYGVKD. The CDR3 runs to 18 residues. Assay used: immunoSEQ multiplex PCR; TCRdb lists only in-frame clones, some missing. The sample has some 120,000 clones, approximately 89% seen once. By sample fraction, this clone is medium-sized. Antigen unknown. V and J are TRBV10-3 and TRBJ2-7, with 8 nucleotides matching TRBD1. The starting material was peripheral blood, obtained on day 0 of AZD1222 vaccination. This clonotype originated in an adult in good health. DNA for the CDR3: TGTGCCATCAGTGAGTATCCGGGGGTAGGACAGGGTAACTACGAGCAGTACTTC. This translates into CAISEYPGVGQGNYEQYF.